The present T cell receptor beta chain was sequenced within a study of blood T cell repertoires in COVID-19. Original handling: Amplification with reference gene primers provided the estimates of nucleated cell counts. Produced via immunoSEQ multiplex PCR; TCRdb's table is partial and in-frame only. For V, J and clone size, that table is used; D and trimming come from the DNA. The sample contains 250,000 or so clones, over 75% of which appear only once. This TCR derives from a middle-aged man who had recovered from COVID-19. Sequenced sample: PBMCs or T cells enriched from blood (not recorded which).

For the CDR3, the DNA is TGTGCCAGCAGCTCGGGACTAGCGGGGGTAGCAGATACGCAGTATTTT. Amino acids: CASSSGLAGVADTQYF. The chain uses TRBV7-2 and TRBJ2-3; 14 bases are a match to TRBD2. The junction had 4 bases not matched to a gene; V was cut back by 4 bases and J by 4 bases. The CDR3 extends over 16 amino acids. The germline V gene encodes CDR1 SGHTA and CDR2 FQGNSA.